This note documents a single TCR beta chain sequence. As yet, its antigen is unknown. The CDR3 is made up of 13 amino acids. Germline V gives CDR1 KGHDR, CDR2 SFDVKD. Trimming shortened V by 3 bases and J by 6 bases, and 10 bases separated the two germline ends. Some clones are missing from TCRdb's copy, which holds only in-frame ones; the method was immunoSEQ multiplex PCR. The profile shows about 130,000 clones, around nine tenths of them singletons. The source of the sample is a study of T cell responses to AZD1222 COVID-19 vaccine. Broader study findings: Donors in the cohort were predominantly white British and more often female, and clonal diversity was possibly underestimated. With two AZD1222 doses given, Spike-specific TCR breadth and depth both rose.

This chain joins TRBV24-1 and TRBJ1-2; weak D call: TRBD1 (6 bases). The TCR originated in an adult in good health. This sample comprised peripheral blood, obtained on day 0 of AZD1222 vaccination. CDR3 residues: CATSDRGGNGYTF. Here the CDR3 DNA reads TGTGCCACCAGTGATCGAGGGGGGAATGGCTACACCTTC.